This T cell receptor (beta chain) derives from a study of T cell responses to AZD1222 COVID-19 vaccine. At the level of the study: Analysis merged second doses at about 4 or about 12 weeks.

Sequencing was performed with immunoSEQ multiplex PCR; in TCRdb, only in-frame clones are kept and a portion is missing. The table includes some 150,000 clones, under 95% detected once. CDR3 size: 15 residues. Looked up from germline, CDR1 is KGHDR and CDR2 is SFDVKD. Trimming shortened V by 1 base and J by 3 bases, and 8 bases separated the two germline ends. Sequencing used peripheral blood, obtained on day 0 of AZD1222 vaccination. The receptor comes from an adult in good health. V usage is TRBV24-1 and J usage is TRBJ2-2; possibly TRBD1 for D (5 bases). This CDR3 reads CATSDFARDTGELFF. In DNA form, the CDR3 reads TGTGCCACCAGTGATTTCGCCAGGGACACCGGGGAGCTGTTTTTT.